This record looks at one TCR beta chain sequence and its context. CDR1 and CDR2 from the germline V gene are SGDLS and YYNGEE. There are 15 residues in the CDR3. Trimming at V came to 0 bases and at J to 2 bases, leaving 2 bases not matched to a gene. These data are taken from a study of blood T cell repertoires in COVID-19. Whole-study context: Sites across the United States, Italy and Spain contributed samples from acute and convalescent COVID-19. PBMCs, B-cell-depleted T cells, or T cells provided the cDNA or gDNA that made up the material.

Original methodology: Amplified reference gene primers provided the basis for estimating nucleated cell counts. TCRdb's table, derived via immunoSEQ multiplex PCR, lists solely in-frame clones and lacks some. D and trimming come from the DNA, and the V and J calls and clone size come from that table. The sample contains roughly 150,000 clones, approximately 90% of which appear only once. The genes are TRBV9 and TRBJ2-1; 7 bases align to TRBD2. The TCR was taken from a woman between 35 and 50 years old with acute or convalescent COVID-19. Sequenced input: peripheral blood. The CDR3 region is CASSVDGTTYNEQFF. CDR3 bases: TGTGCCAGCAGCGTAGATGGGACTACCTACAATGAGCAGTTCTTC.